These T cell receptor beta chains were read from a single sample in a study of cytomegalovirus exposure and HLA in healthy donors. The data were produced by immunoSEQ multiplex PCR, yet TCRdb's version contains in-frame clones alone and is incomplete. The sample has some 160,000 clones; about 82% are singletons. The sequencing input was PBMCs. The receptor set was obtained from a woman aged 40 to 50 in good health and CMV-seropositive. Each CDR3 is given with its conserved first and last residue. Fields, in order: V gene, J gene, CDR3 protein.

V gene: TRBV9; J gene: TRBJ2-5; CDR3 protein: CASSSRLEETQYF
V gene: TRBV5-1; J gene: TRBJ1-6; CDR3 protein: CASSLAGGQLDPPLHF
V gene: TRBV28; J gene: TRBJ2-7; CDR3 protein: CASSAPDWREQYF
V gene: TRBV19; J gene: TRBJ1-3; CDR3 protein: CASSKPGSGNTIYF
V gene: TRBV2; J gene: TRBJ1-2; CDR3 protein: CASSGPGANYGYTF
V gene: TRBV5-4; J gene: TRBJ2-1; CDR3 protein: CASSPEGPRANSYNEQFF
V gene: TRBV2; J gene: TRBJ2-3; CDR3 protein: CASSGTGTSGTHRQYF
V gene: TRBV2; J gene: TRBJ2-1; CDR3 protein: CASSEASGALWQFF
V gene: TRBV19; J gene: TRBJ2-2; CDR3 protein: CASNRDASGTSNTGELFF
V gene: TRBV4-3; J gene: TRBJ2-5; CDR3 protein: CASSQETDRGETQYF
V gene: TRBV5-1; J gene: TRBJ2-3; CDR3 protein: CASSLEAPVDTQYF
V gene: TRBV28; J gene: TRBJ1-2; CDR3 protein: CASSFGQRDGYTF
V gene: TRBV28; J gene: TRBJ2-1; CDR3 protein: CASSSAGGSNEQFF
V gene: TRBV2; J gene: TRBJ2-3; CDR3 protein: CASSAGGLAADTQYF
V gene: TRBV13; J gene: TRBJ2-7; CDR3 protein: CASSPNNFGTGIHEQYF
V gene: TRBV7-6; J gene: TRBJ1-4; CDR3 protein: CASSSPREGGSEQKLFF
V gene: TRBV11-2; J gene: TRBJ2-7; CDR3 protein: CASSFRGYEQYF
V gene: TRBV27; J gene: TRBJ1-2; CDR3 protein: CASSSQGSDGYTF
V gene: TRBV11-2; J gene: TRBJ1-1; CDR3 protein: CASSLETGNLNTEAFF
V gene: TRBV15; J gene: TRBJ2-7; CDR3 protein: CATSRGGYEQYF
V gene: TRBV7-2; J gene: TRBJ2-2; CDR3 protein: CASSPPTGGTNTGELFF
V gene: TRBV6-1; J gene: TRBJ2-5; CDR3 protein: CASRVRPSEKETQYF
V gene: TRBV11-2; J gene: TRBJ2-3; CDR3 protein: CASSLAVTDTQYF
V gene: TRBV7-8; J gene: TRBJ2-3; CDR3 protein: CASSRGLAGPLDTQYF
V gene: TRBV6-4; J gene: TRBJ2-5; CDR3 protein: CAWTGAQETQYF
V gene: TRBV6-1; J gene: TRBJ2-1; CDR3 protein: CASSGSTSGGPSLYNEQFF
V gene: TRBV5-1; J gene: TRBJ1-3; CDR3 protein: CASSRRTGGGNTIYF
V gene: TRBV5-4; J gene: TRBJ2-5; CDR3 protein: CASSLGLAGAQETQYF
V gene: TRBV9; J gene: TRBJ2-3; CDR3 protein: CASSVGPAGTPSTDTQYF
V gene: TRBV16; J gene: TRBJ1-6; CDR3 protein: CASSRIGGGNSPLHF
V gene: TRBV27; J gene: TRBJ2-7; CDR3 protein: CASSLARTVSYEQYF
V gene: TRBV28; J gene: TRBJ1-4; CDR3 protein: CASSPRGGKLFF
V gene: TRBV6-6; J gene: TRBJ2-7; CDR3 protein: CASSYFAYEQYF
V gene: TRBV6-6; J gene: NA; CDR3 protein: CASRSGHQSSYEQYF
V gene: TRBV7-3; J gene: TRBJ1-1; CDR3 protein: CASRPDRGTNTEAFF
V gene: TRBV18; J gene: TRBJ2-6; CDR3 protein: CASSPWGSTGVLTF
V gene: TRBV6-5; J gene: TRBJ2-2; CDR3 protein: CASSSALAGFGELFF
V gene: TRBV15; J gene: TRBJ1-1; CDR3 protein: CATSRDVKFGTEAFF
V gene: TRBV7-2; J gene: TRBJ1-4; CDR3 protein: CASTMGGNEKLFF
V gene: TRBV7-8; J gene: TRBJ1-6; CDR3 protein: CASSQTDRPGNSPLHF
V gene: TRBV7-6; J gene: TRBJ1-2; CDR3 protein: CASSSVTGGGYGYTF
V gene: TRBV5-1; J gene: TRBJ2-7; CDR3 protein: CASSYGQGVSYEQYF
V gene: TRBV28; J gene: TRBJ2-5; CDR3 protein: CASSFRGGTQETQYF
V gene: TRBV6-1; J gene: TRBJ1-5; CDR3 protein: CASSEAGTNQPQHF
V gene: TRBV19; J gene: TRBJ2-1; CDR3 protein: CASSRSGGALDEQFF
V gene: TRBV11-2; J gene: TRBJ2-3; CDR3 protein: CASSLSTDTQYF
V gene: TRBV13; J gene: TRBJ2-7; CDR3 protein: CASSFRQGDEQYF
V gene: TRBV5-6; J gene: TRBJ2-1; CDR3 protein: CASSLGQYYNEQFF